These T cell receptor beta chains were read from a single sample in a study of cytomegalovirus exposure and HLA in healthy donors. TCRdb's copy holds only in-frame clones and misses some; the assay was immunoSEQ multiplex PCR. The table records 38,000 or so clones, about 93% of them present only once. What was sequenced was PBMCs. The source of these receptors is a man aged 18 to 30 in good health and CMV-seronegative. CDR3s leave out the opening cysteine and the closing phenylalanine or tryptophan. Fields, in order: J gene, V gene, CDR3 protein.

TRBJ2-5 | TRBV10-2 | ASSEPSRGYVETQY
TRBJ2-5 | TRBV15 | ATSRDLGQETQY
TRBJ1-6 | TRBV5-1 | ASRPPGTDNSPLH
TRBJ2-1 | TRBV10-1 | ASSILANNKDEQF
TRBJ1-2 | TRBV19 | ASSIGPNGYT
TRBJ2-7 | TRBV5-1 | ASSPALDRGFH
TRBJ1-1 | TRBV27 | ASRISTGLSDTEAF
TRBJ2-1 | TRBV7-2 | ASSLIPGGGAYNEQF
TRBJ1-1 | TRBV30 | AWRGGGAEAF
TRBJ1-1 | TRBV28 | ASPTGNTEAF
TRBJ2-7 | TRBV7-6 | ASSLDRVGNEQY
TRBJ2-5 | TRBV15 | ATSRDSGLRETQY
TRBJ2-7 | TRBV11-2 | ASSWTGGGEQY
TRBJ2-1 | TRBV5-1 | ASSLGQDYNEQF
TRBJ2-4 | TRBV7-8 | ASSLVPNDRGAAKNIQY
TRBJ2-1 | TRBV6-5 | ASSYLPGQGPNEQF
TRBJ2-7 | TRBV21-1 | ASSGGLPYEQY
TRBJ2-1 | TRBV5-1 | ASSSGTSGSNEQF
TRBJ2-5 | TRBV5-8 | ASSLARRVQETQY
TRBJ2-1 | TRBV12-5 | ASGLVQRRGPRGISNEQF
TRBJ2-1 | TRBV27 | ASSPQGPYNEQF
TRBJ2-4 | TRBV13 | ASSPQGEDIQY
TRBJ1-5 | TRBV28 | ASSKTGSVQPQH
TRBJ1-4 | TRBV28 | ASSSYNEKLF
TRBJ2-3 | TRBV6-5 | ASSYRDRVPTDTQY
TRBJ1-2 | TRBV28 | ASSFSGTGGT
TRBJ1-2 | TRBV6-5 | ASSSTGYGYGYT
TRBJ2-1 | TRBV7-3 | ASRRLKLAGVDNEQF
TRBJ1-2 | TRBV7-6 | ASSPAVGQGMIGGTYGYT
TRBJ2-1 | TRBV5-1 | ASSLVANEQF
TRBJ1-5 | TRBV19 | ASGDPGQGEPQH
TRBJ2-7 | TRBV5-1 | ASSLPGTPPYEQY
TRBJ2-2 | TRBV21-1 | ASSKEGLAGNTGELF
TRBJ1-2 | TRBV19 | ASSIGQNFYGYT
TRBJ2-7 | TRBV5-1 | ASGHGGGSYEQY
TRBJ2-1 | TRBV7-8 | ASSLSGYNEQF
TRBJ1-1 | TRBV6-5 | ASSYFPQNTEAF
TRBJ2-1 | TRBV6-6 | ASSKGTSGENEQF
TRBJ1-1 | TRBV6-1 | ASMAGGGGAF
TRBJ2-7 | TRBV9 | ASSVGQTEAQY